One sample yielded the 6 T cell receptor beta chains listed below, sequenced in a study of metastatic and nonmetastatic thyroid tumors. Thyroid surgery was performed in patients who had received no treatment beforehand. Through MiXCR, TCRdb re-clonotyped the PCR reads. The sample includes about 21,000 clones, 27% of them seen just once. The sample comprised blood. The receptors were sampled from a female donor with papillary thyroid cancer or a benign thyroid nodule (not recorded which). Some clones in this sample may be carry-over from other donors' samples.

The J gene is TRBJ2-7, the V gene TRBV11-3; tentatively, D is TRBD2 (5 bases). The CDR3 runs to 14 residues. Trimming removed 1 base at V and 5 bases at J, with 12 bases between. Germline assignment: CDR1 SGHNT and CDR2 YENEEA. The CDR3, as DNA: TGTGCCAGCAGCTTAGGAGGGAATCAAGACGAGCAGTACTTC. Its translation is CASSLGGNQDEQYF.

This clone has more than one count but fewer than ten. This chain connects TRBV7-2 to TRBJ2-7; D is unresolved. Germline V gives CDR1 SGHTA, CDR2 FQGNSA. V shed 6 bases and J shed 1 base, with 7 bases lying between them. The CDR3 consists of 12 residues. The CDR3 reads CASSPGSYEQYF. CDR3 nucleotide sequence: TGTGCCAGCAGTCCCGGGTCCTACGAGCAGTACTTC.

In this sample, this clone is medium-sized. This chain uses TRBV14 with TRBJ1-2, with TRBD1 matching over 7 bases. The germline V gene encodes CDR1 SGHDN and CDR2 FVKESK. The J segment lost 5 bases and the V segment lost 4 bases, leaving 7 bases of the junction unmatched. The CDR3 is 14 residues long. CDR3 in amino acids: CASSPDRTGYGYTF. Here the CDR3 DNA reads TGTGCCAGCAGCCCAGACCGGACAGGTTATGGCTACACCTTC.

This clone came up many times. The DNA for the CDR3 is TGCAGTGCTCCGAAAGGGGCAGGGTCAGGAATTGACGCTTTCTTT. Translation: CSAPKGAGSGIDAFF. The rearrangement uses TRBV20-1 and TRBJ1-1; D is possibly TRBD1 (5 bases). CDR3 length: 15 amino acids. V was shortened by 5 bases and J by 11 bases, with 27 bases between the two germline ends. Germline CDR1 DFQATT, CDR2 SNEGSKA (reference sequence).

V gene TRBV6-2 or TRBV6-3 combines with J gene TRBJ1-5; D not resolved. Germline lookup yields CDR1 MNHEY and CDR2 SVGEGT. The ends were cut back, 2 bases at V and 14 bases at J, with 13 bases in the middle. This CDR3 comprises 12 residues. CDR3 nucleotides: TGTGCCAGCAGTTACAGCAATCAGTCCAAGCATTTT. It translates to CASSYSNQSKHF.

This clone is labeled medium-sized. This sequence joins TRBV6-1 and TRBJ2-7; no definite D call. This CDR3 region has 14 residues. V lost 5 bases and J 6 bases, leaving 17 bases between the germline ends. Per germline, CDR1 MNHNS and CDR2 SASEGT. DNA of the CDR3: TGTGCCAGCAGTCCCACGAACGGACCGCTCGAGCAGTACTTC. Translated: CASSPTNGPLEQYF.